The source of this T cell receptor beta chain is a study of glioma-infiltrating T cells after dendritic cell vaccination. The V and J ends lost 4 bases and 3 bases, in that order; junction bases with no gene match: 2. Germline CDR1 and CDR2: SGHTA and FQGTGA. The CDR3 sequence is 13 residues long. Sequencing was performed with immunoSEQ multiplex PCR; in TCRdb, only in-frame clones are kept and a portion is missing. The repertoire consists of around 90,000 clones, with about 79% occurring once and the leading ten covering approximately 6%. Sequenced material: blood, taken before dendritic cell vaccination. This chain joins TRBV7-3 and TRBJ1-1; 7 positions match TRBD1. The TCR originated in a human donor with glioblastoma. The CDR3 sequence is CASSSGQHTEAFF. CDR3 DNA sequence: TGTGCCAGCAGCTCGGGACAGCACACTGAAGCTTTCTTT. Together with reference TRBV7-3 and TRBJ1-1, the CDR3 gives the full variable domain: GAGVSQTPSNKVTEKGKYVELRCDPISGHTALYWYRQSLGQGPEFLIYFQGTGAADDSGLPNDRFFAVRPEGSVSTLKIQRTERGDSAVYLCASSSGQHTEAFFGQGTRLTVV.